These T cell receptor beta chains were read from a single sample in a study of T-cell reconstitution after alpha-beta-depleted transplantation in children. TCRdb recomputed calls from the PCR reads with MiXCR, one row per CDR3 protein. The data contain around 200,000 distinct CDR3 sequences, about 6.4% of them singletons. This specimen was PBMCs from the stem cell graft donor, taken from the stem cell graft. These receptors came from a human donor who donated a stem cell graft to a child with Wiskott-Aldrich syndrome. Each CDR3 is given with its conserved first and last residue. The order of the fields is D gene, J gene, clone size, V gene, CDR3 protein, CDR3 DNA. D genes are given only for firm matches. Rows give clone size only sometimes, using once, few, many, or a class for an expanded clone.

D gene: -; J gene: TRBJ2-4; clone size: many; V gene: TRBV29-1; CDR3 protein: CSVISRQGKNIQYF; CDR3 DNA: TGCAGCGTTATATCCCGGCAGGGAAAAAACATTCAGTACTTC
D gene: TRBD1; J gene: TRBJ1-5; clone size: -; V gene: TRBV6-1; CDR3 protein: CASRKQGLGGNQPQHF; CDR3 DNA: TGTGCCAGCAGAAAACAGGGGCTGGGGGGCAATCAGCCCCAGCATTTT
D gene: -; J gene: TRBJ2-1; clone size: many; V gene: TRBV5-1; CDR3 protein: CASSRTPGRTDYNEQFF; CDR3 DNA: TGCGCCAGCAGCCGGACACCCGGCAGGACAGATTACAATGAGCAGTTCTTC
D gene: -; J gene: TRBJ2-7; clone size: many; V gene: TRBV20-1; CDR3 protein: CSATGGPTYEQYF; CDR3 DNA: TGCAGTGCTACCGGGGGGCCCACCTACGAGCAGTACTTC
D gene: -; J gene: TRBJ1-1; clone size: many; V gene: TRBV5-1; CDR3 protein: CASSQTAINTEAFF; CDR3 DNA: TGCGCCAGCAGCCAGACAGCGATAAACACTGAAGCTTTCTTT
D gene: TRBD2; J gene: TRBJ2-3; clone size: many; V gene: TRBV5-1; CDR3 protein: CASSLGLAGGPDTQYF; CDR3 DNA: TGCGCCAGCAGCTTGGGACTAGCGGGGGGGCCAGATACGCAGTATTTT
D gene: TRBD2; J gene: TRBJ2-1; clone size: many; V gene: TRBV27; CDR3 protein: CASSAGTSGRTASYNEQFF; CDR3 DNA: TGTGCCAGCAGTGCCGGGACTAGCGGGAGGACCGCCTCCTACAATGAGCAGTTCTTC
D gene: -; J gene: TRBJ1-1; clone size: many; V gene: TRBV3-1; CDR3 protein: CASSQGRSYPTSEAFF; CDR3 DNA: TGTGCCAGCAGCCAAGGTCGGTCGTACCCAACCTCTGAAGCTTTCTTT
D gene: TRBD1; J gene: TRBJ2-1; clone size: -; V gene: TRBV18; CDR3 protein: CASSPSFPGQFLF; CDR3 DNA: TGTGCCAGCTCACCCTCATTCCCGGGACAGTTCCTCTTC
D gene: -; J gene: TRBJ2-7; clone size: many; V gene: TRBV5-1; CDR3 protein: CASSRGGQIPTYEQYF; CDR3 DNA: TGCGCCAGCAGCCGAGGCGGACAGATCCCCACCTACGAGCAGTACTTC
D gene: -; J gene: TRBJ1-1; clone size: -; V gene: TRBV5-6; CDR3 protein: CASSRGGQLEAFF; CDR3 DNA: TGTGCCAGCAGCCGCGGGGGGCAGCTTGAAGCTTTCTTT
D gene: -; J gene: TRBJ2-1; clone size: -; V gene: TRBV11-3; CDR3 protein: CASSSGGTSNEQFF; CDR3 DNA: TGTGCCAGCAGCTCGGGCGGCACCTCCAATGAGCAGTTCTTC
D gene: -; J gene: TRBJ2-3; clone size: many; V gene: TRBV20-1; CDR3 protein: CSATRPTSGTDTQYF; CDR3 DNA: TGCAGTGCCACACGACCGACGAGTGGTACAGATACGCAGTATTTT
D gene: TRBD1; J gene: TRBJ2-1; clone size: many; V gene: TRBV10-2; CDR3 protein: CATALEGTGIDNEQFF; CDR3 DNA: TGCGCCACTGCCTTAGAGGGGACAGGGATTGACAATGAGCAGTTCTTC
D gene: -; J gene: TRBJ2-3; clone size: many; V gene: TRBV5-6; CDR3 protein: CASSLVAPTDTQYF; CDR3 DNA: TGTGCCAGCAGCTTGGTTGCCCCCACAGATACGCAGTATTTT
D gene: TRBD2; J gene: TRBJ2-7; clone size: many; V gene: TRBV10-3; CDR3 protein: CAISVVELAGDYEQYF; CDR3 DNA: TGTGCCATCAGTGTTGTTGAACTAGCGGGAGACTACGAGCAGTACTTC
D gene: -; J gene: TRBJ1-6; clone size: many; V gene: TRBV4-3; CDR3 protein: CASSLGGGRAPLHF; CDR3 DNA: TGCGCCAGCAGCTTGGGGGGGGGTCGGGCACCCCTCCACTTT
D gene: -; J gene: TRBJ1-5; clone size: many; V gene: TRBV5-1; CDR3 protein: CASSLVGGSNSNQPQHF; CDR3 DNA: TGCGCCAGCAGCTTGGTTGGGGGCTCAAATTCTAATCAGCCCCAGCATTTT
D gene: -; J gene: TRBJ2-1; clone size: many; V gene: TRBV9; CDR3 protein: CASTPRGLINEQFF; CDR3 DNA: TGTGCCAGCACCCCACGAGGACTCATTAATGAGCAGTTCTTC
D gene: -; J gene: TRBJ2-7; clone size: many; V gene: TRBV5-1; CDR3 protein: CASSLGAYEQYF; CDR3 DNA: TGTGCCAGCAGTTTAGGGGCCTACGAGCAGTACTTC
D gene: -; J gene: TRBJ1-1; clone size: many; V gene: TRBV29-1; CDR3 protein: CSVAARLNTEAFF; CDR3 DNA: TGCAGCGTTGCAGCCCGGTTGAACACTGAAGCTTTCTTT
D gene: -; J gene: TRBJ2-5; clone size: many; V gene: TRBV10-3; CDR3 protein: CAISGSRVNETQYF; CDR3 DNA: TGTGCCATCAGTGGATCCAGGGTTAACGAGACCCAGTACTTC
D gene: -; J gene: TRBJ1-6; clone size: many; V gene: TRBV7-2; CDR3 protein: CASSLVSVTNSPLHF; CDR3 DNA: TGTGCCAGCAGCTTAGTGTCAGTCACTAATTCACCCCTCCACTTT
D gene: -; J gene: TRBJ2-7; clone size: many; V gene: TRBV20-1; CDR3 protein: CSAVRPSSYEQYF; CDR3 DNA: TGCAGTGCCGTGCGGCCTAGCTCCTACGAGCAGTACTTC
D gene: TRBD1; J gene: TRBJ2-2; clone size: -; V gene: TRBV30; CDR3 protein: CAWSLTGWAGELFF; CDR3 DNA: TGTGCCTGGAGCCTGACAGGGTGGGCCGGGGAGCTGTTTTTT
D gene: -; J gene: TRBJ2-1; clone size: many; V gene: TRBV5-1; CDR3 protein: CASTKTGAYNEQFF; CDR3 DNA: TGCGCCAGCACCAAAACAGGAGCCTACAATGAGCAGTTCTTC
D gene: -; J gene: TRBJ2-7; clone size: many; V gene: TRBV7-8; CDR3 protein: CASSPRPPTYEQYF; CDR3 DNA: TGTGCCAGCAGCCCAAGACCGCCCACCTACGAGCAGTACTTC
D gene: -; J gene: TRBJ1-2; clone size: few; V gene: TRBV28; CDR3 protein: CASSPAGLINYGYTF; CDR3 DNA: TGTGCCAGCAGCCCCGCGGGCCTAATTAACTATGGCTACACCTTC
D gene: -; J gene: TRBJ1-1; clone size: few; V gene: TRBV30; CDR3 protein: CAWSSWGTEAFF; CDR3 DNA: TGTGCCTGGAGTTCCTGGGGAACTGAAGCTTTCTTT
D gene: -; J gene: TRBJ2-6; clone size: many; V gene: TRBV5-1; CDR3 protein: CASSLDGPSGANVLTF; CDR3 DNA: TGCGCCAGCAGCTTGGATGGTCCATCTGGGGCCAACGTCCTGACTTTC
D gene: -; J gene: TRBJ2-6; clone size: many; V gene: TRBV27; CDR3 protein: CASSFYGANVLTF; CDR3 DNA: TGTGCCAGCAGTTTCTATGGGGCCAACGTCCTGACTTTC
D gene: TRBD1; J gene: TRBJ1-2; clone size: many; V gene: TRBV14; CDR3 protein: CASSPMYGDRTYGYTF; CDR3 DNA: TGTGCCAGCAGCCCGATGTACGGGGACAGGACCTATGGCTACACCTTC
D gene: TRBD1; J gene: TRBJ2-1; clone size: many; V gene: TRBV2; CDR3 protein: CASSGDSLREQFF; CDR3 DNA: TGTGCCAGCAGTGGGGACAGTCTAAGGGAGCAGTTCTTC
D gene: TRBD2; J gene: TRBJ2-1; clone size: many; V gene: TRBV29-1; CDR3 protein: CSAGLAGGNEQFF; CDR3 DNA: TGCAGCGCTGGACTAGCGGGGGGTAATGAGCAGTTCTTC
D gene: -; J gene: TRBJ2-6; clone size: few; V gene: TRBV15; CDR3 protein: CATSRDPRAGASSGANVLTF; CDR3 DNA: TGTGCCACCAGCAGAGATCCCCGGGCAGGGGCGAGCTCTGGGGCCAACGTCCTGACTTTC
D gene: TRBD1; J gene: TRBJ1-1; clone size: many; V gene: TRBV29-1; CDR3 protein: CSVARTGLSTEAFF; CDR3 DNA: TGCAGCGTCGCTCGGACAGGGTTGAGCACTGAAGCTTTCTTT
D gene: -; J gene: TRBJ2-2; clone size: many; V gene: TRBV5-1; CDR3 protein: CASSIARLGGTGELFF; CDR3 DNA: TGCGCCAGCAGCATCGCTCGGCTGGGGGGCACCGGGGAGCTGTTTTTT
D gene: -; J gene: TRBJ2-7; clone size: many; V gene: TRBV5-1; CDR3 protein: CASSLVRQDSYEQYF; CDR3 DNA: TGCGCCAGCAGCTTGGTGAGACAGGATTCCTACGAGCAGTACTTC
D gene: TRBD1; J gene: TRBJ2-5; clone size: many; V gene: TRBV5-1; CDR3 protein: CASSPGQYLDEETQYF; CDR3 DNA: TGCGCCAGCAGCCCGGGACAGTACCTGGATGAAGAGACCCAGTACTTC
D gene: TRBD1; J gene: TRBJ1-2; clone size: many; V gene: TRBV7-2; CDR3 protein: CASSSGQGYYGYTF; CDR3 DNA: TGTGCCAGCAGCTCAGGACAGGGATACTATGGCTACACCTTC
D gene: -; J gene: TRBJ1-2; clone size: many; V gene: TRBV5-1; CDR3 protein: CASSLPSQLYGYTF; CDR3 DNA: TGCGCCAGCAGCTTGCCGTCCCAGCTTTATGGCTACACCTTC
D gene: TRBD1; J gene: TRBJ2-5; clone size: many; V gene: TRBV6-1; CDR3 protein: CASSGRDRGVLKTQYF; CDR3 DNA: TGTGCCAGCAGTGGCCGGGACAGGGGTGTACTGAAGACCCAGTACTTC
D gene: -; J gene: TRBJ2-7; clone size: many; V gene: TRBV12-3/TRBV12-4; CDR3 protein: CASSLASYEQYF; CDR3 DNA: TGTGCCAGCAGTCTAGCGTCCTACGAGCAGTACTTC
D gene: -; J gene: TRBJ1-2; clone size: many; V gene: TRBV7-2; CDR3 protein: CASSLKTGAWTYGYTF; CDR3 DNA: TGTGCCAGCAGCTTAAAAACGGGGGCTTGGACATATGGCTACACCTTC
D gene: TRBD2; J gene: TRBJ2-1; clone size: many; V gene: TRBV25-1; CDR3 protein: CASSDTASGSRYEQFF; CDR3 DNA: TGTGCCAGCAGCGATACGGCTAGCGGGAGTAGATATGAGCAGTTCTTC
D gene: -; J gene: TRBJ1-2; clone size: many; V gene: TRBV6-5; CDR3 protein: CASSYSGGAGYGYTF; CDR3 DNA: TGTGCCAGCAGTTACTCTGGGGGGGCAGGATATGGCTACACCTTC
D gene: -; J gene: TRBJ1-1; clone size: many; V gene: TRBV24-1; CDR3 protein: CATSGLYTEAFF; CDR3 DNA: TGTGCCACTTCCGGTCTATATACTGAAGCTTTCTTT
D gene: -; J gene: TRBJ1-4; clone size: many; V gene: TRBV27; CDR3 protein: CASKAGRRSNEKLFF; CDR3 DNA: TGTGCCAGCAAGGCCGGCCGTCGGTCTAATGAAAAACTGTTTTTT
D gene: -; J gene: TRBJ1-4; clone size: many; V gene: TRBV4-1; CDR3 protein: CASSPLGEKLFF; CDR3 DNA: TGCGCCAGCAGCCCTCTAGGAGAAAAACTGTTTTTT
D gene: -; J gene: TRBJ1-5; clone size: -; V gene: TRBV5-6; CDR3 protein: CASSFWWGSNQPQHF; CDR3 DNA: TGTGCCAGCAGCTTTTGGTGGGGGAGCAATCAGCCCCAGCATTTT
D gene: -; J gene: TRBJ1-5; clone size: many; V gene: TRBV5-1; CDR3 protein: CASSFYRRNQPQHF; CDR3 DNA: TGCGCCAGCAGCTTCTACAGGCGTAATCAGCCCCAGCATTTT